One sample yielded the 6 T cell receptor beta chains listed below, sequenced in a study of CD4+ T cells in melanoma. Here immunoSEQ multiplex PCR was the method, and the copy in TCRdb shows in-frame clones only, minus some. In the table there are roughly 52,000 clones, roughly 69% of which are singletons. Sequencing was done on a sample of tumor tissue. These receptor sequences come from a human donor with melanoma.

By frequency in the sample, this clone is large. This rearrangement joins TRBV5-4 to TRBJ1-1; no definite D call. The length of the CDR3 is 13 residues. Germline V gene data show CDR1 as SGHNT and CDR2 as YYREEE (reference sequence). V dropped 5 bases and J dropped 0 bases, with 8 bases sitting between them. The CDR3 is CASSSSLNTEAFF. CDR3 in DNA: TGTGCCAGCAGTTCCTCACTGAACACTGAAGCTTTCTTT. Full variable domain (missing parts from reference TRBV5-4 and TRBJ1-1): ETGVTQSPTHLIKTRGQQVTLRCSSQSGHNTVSWYQQALGQGPQFIFQYYREEENGRGNFPPRFSGLQFPNYSSELNVNALELDDSALYLCASSSSLNTEAFFGQGTRLTVV.

Only a few counts were recorded for this clone. V is TRBV18 and J is TRBJ1-1; D not resolved. The ends were cut back, 6 bases at V and 0 bases at J, with 17 bases in the middle. Germline CDR1 is KGHSH and CDR2 is LQKENI. The CDR3 length is 16 residues. CDR3 protein: CASSPDLGRLNTEAFF. The CDR3 DNA reads as TGTGCCAGCTCCCCCGATCTTGGCAGGTTGAACACTGAAGCTTTCTTT.

The chain links TRBV7-2 to TRBJ1-1; TRBD1 matches 7 bases. J was trimmed by 3 bases and V by 2 bases; bases with no gene match: 6. The germline gives CDR1 SGHTA, CDR2 FQGNSA. This CDR3 contains 15 residues. The CDR3 loop reads CASSLSTGDHTEAFF. The DNA for the CDR3 is TGTGCCAGCAGCTTAAGTACAGGGGACCACACTGAAGCTTTCTTT.

V usage is TRBV27 and J usage is TRBJ1-3; 9 bases line up with TRBD1. V gave up 5 bases and J gave up 4 bases; unmatched junction bases: 9. The CDR3 spans 16 residues. Germline lookup yields CDR1 MNHEY and CDR2 SMNVEV (reference sequence). CDR3 DNA sequence: TGTGCCAGCAGTACAGGACAGGGGCGCGCCGGAAACACCATATATTTT. Amino acid sequence: CASSTGQGRAGNTIYF.

The rearrangement links TRBV4-3 to TRBJ2-2, with TRBD1 identical over 8 bases. The CDR3 is 15 residues long. Germline assignment: CDR1 LGHNA and CDR2 YSLEER. V was pared by 3 bases and J by 7 bases, with 7 bases of the junction left unmatched. The CDR3 loop is CASSQAYRGIGELFF. The CDR3 DNA reads TGCGCCAGCAGCCAGGCATACAGGGGGATCGGGGAGCTGTTTTTT.

The rearrangement links TRBV7-9 to TRBJ1-5; TRBD1 agrees at 7 bases. Trimming took 5 bases from V and 5 from J; bases not matched to a gene: 9. The germline CDR1 and CDR2 sequences are SEHNR and FQNEAQ (reference sequence). The CDR3 contains 15 residues. The chain's CDR3 is CASSPQQGRDQPQHF. The CDR3, as DNA: TGTGCCAGCAGCCCCCAACAGGGGAGGGATCAGCCCCAGCATTTT.